This TCR beta chain was documented in a study of T cell responses to AZD1222 COVID-19 vaccine. Profiling relied on immunoSEQ multiplex PCR, and the TCRdb table lists in-frame clones only, not all of them. The sample yields 150,000 or so clones, 85% to 90% seen once. Regarding the study as a whole: Spike was spanned by vaccine-associated CD4 TCRs, which were dominant at 160-218 and 743-854. White British people made up most donors, females outnumbered males, and clonal diversity was possibly underestimated. Repertoires were obtained solely post-peak T cell response. The breadth and depth of Spike-specific TCRs increased once two AZD1222 doses had been given.

Germline V gene sequence: CDR1 SGHTA, CDR2 FQGNSA. The length of the CDR3 is 15 residues. V shed 1 base and J shed 4 bases, with 13 bases lying between them. Note on this clone: Its target is unknown.

This TCR came from an adult who received the MenACWY meningococcal vaccine as a control. Material: peripheral blood, obtained 28 days after the second dose of the MenACWY control vaccine. This chain joins TRBV7-2 and TRBJ1-2; D call uncertain. In DNA, the CDR3 is TGTGCCAGCAGCTTAGAAGTCGGCCGGGGCTATGGCTACACCTTC. Its translation is CASSLEVGRGYGYTF. The full variable domain, completed using reference TRBV7-2 and TRBJ1-2, is GAGVSQSPSNKVTEKGKDVELRCDPISGHTALYWYRQSLGQGLEFLIYFQGNSAPDKSGLPSDRFSAERTGGSVSTLTIQRTQQEDSAVYLCASSLEVGRGYGYTFGSGTRLTVV.